This T cell receptor beta chain emerged from a study of cytomegalovirus exposure and HLA in healthy donors (dated by TCRdb to the late 2010s). About the full investigation: In an earlier analysis of under 600 of the donors, approximately 300 Gb of sequence data and 90 million to 130 million unique TCR beta sequences from about 190 million T cells were reported. Rather than drawing on any new phenotypic data, the later analysis identified candidate immune exposures from TCR beta sequences and the way those sequences occurred across donors. To predict cytomegalovirus infection status, the study brought together high-throughput TCR immunosequencing, statistical association of individual TCRs with disease status, and machine learning. Roughly 5 DR-DQ haplotypes were treated as single units for association and clustering because of strong linkage in the cohort. An early release that covered around 590 HLA-typed donors contained 300 to 350 gigabases of sequencing data and 85 million to 100 million unique TCR sequences. A later analysis re-examined previously published TCR beta repertoires from several hundred donors and added high-resolution HLA genotyping to investigate patterns of TCR occurrence. Along with the roughly 670-subject first cohort, a separate validation cohort of around 110 different subjects was used. To decide whether each TCR beta V gene segment behaved as functional or pseudogenic, an earlier analysis of approximately 600 of the donors relied on high-throughput TCR beta sequencing. The number of typed donors differed by locus: about 620-630 for A, B, C, DRB1 and DQB1; 522 for DQA1; 606 for DPA1; and some 450 for DPB1. All discovery cohort repertoires had been generated on a single sequencing platform. Among the approximately 400 genotyped donors, about 85% belonged to the genetic ancestry cluster associated with self-reported Caucasian donors. HLA typing included class I and class II loci at four-digit resolution. The study aimed to test whether cataloging public T cell receptors could reveal signatures of past pathogen exposure. On average, about 200,000 unique TCR beta nucleotide sequences were sequenced per donor among a few hundred genotyped donors of the cohort, with roughly a sixth of those sequences being non-productive. Genome-wide SNP genotypes for about three fifths of the roughly 670 donors were used in a later genetic analysis, which treated that subset as a discovery cohort. The study profiled the T cell repertoires of 500 to 800 subjects by immunosequencing and related them to cytomegalovirus serostatus. Donor age, sex, ethnicity and CMV serostatus were compiled alongside the repertoire data. Beyond this particular receptor, the publication reports: A group of highly shared sequence variants was considered likely to be a technical artifact of the sequencing pipeline. Sequencing depth was assumed to be roughly uniform across donors in the presence/absence analyses, though that assumption may not hold. The classifier was reported to diagnose cytomegalovirus status with high specificity and sensitivity in both the original and validation cohorts. In a later analysis, TCR association rates were found to vary across HLA loci, with the most associated TCRs seen for DRB1 alleles and the fewest for HLA-C alleles. Assigning TCR associations to individual alleles was difficult when HLA alleles, especially DR and DQ, strongly co-occurred. In a later genetic analysis, fewer N-insertions in productive TCRs were reported among donors in an Asian-associated ancestry cluster than the roughly 700-donor mean. Only TCR beta chains were sequenced in this cohort, and the absence of alpha or paired-chain data limited detectable features. The authors suggested that the approach could potentially be generalized to other disease states and immunological phenotypes. In a later analysis, HLA-associated TCR beta chains were found to be more clonally expanded and to have lower generation probabilities than equally common non-associated chains. While some public TCRs were present in many individuals, most TCR sequences turned up only very rarely across donors. A later analysis found that most CMV-associated TCR beta chains appeared HLA-restricted, with HLA associations seemingly driven largely by CMV exposure. Correlated functional status among segregating V segments might reflect linkage disequilibrium, but an unknown experimental factor could not be ruled out. An association between a missense DCLRE1C variant and V-gene and J-gene trimming of TCR beta chains was found in a later genetic analysis and replicated in an independent cohort. Broadly in line with IMGT annotations, most TCR beta V segments showed up in productive rearrangements about 87% or about 30% of the time in an earlier analysis of roughly 590 of the donors. Three of the identified cytomegalovirus-associated TCR beta chains were confirmed in vitro to be specific for cytomegalovirus antigens. A further reported finding was that TCR beta sequences accurately predicted the HLA-A and HLA-B alleles for most subjects in the first cohort. Immune exposure information for the cohort was limited to CMV serostatus. The study listed 170 or so TCR beta chains as associated with cytomegalovirus. Because the 87-base-pair reads could not distinguish some IMGT-functional V segments, including TRBV6-2 and TRBV6-3, those segments were excluded. A later analysis associated 15,000 to 20,000 TCR beta sequences with specific HLA alleles at a false discovery rate of 0.05. In a later analysis, several top co-occurrence clusters were reported to appear linked to parvovirus B19, influenza, CMV and Epstein-Barr virus. Because some donors lacked HLA typing at each locus, the association tests relied only on the typed subset. About 17 rarely observed V segments, including chromosome 9 orphons, were excluded from the earlier analysis of approximately 500 of the donors because counts were too low.

The cohort comprised more than 550 healthy bone marrow donors. At the time of sampling, every cohort member was nominally healthy, though immune exposures that went unrecorded were likely present. The donor tested CMV seronegative, placing the donor among the approximately 400 seronegative members of the cohort. Each donor provided a peripheral blood sample, and peripheral blood mononuclear cells were used for TCR beta sequencing. The Qiagen DNeasy Blood Extraction Kit was used to extract genomic DNA from the blood cell samples. The method behind the library was the immunoSEQ multiplex PCR assay. For the multiplex PCR, a mixture combining 60 forward primers for TCR Vbeta segments and 13 reverse primers for TCR Jbeta segments was used. A multiplex PCR assay on genomic DNA amplified the CDR3 region of rearranged TCR beta genes. The amplified TCR beta libraries were sequenced on the Illumina HiSeq System as 87-base-pair reads. Under the source paper's analysis protocol: Across the 600 to 700 repertoires, a later analysis counted 80 million or so unique TCR beta chains, around 11 million of which were shared by at least two donors. Raw reads were error-corrected and collapsed into unique sequences with a nearest-neighbor algorithm that merged closely related sequences to remove PCR and sequencing errors. V, D and J gene segments were assigned by aligning CDR3 sequences to IMGT reference sequences. For a sequence to be retained, a match of at least six nucleotides was required to both a V gene segment and a J gene segment. A rearrangement was called productive if the CDR3 had no stop codons and remained in frame with V and J, and every other rearrangement was called non-productive. CDR3 was defined according to IMGT convention as the region running from the second conserved V-encoded cysteine to the conserved J-encoded phenylalanine. Sequences without an unambiguous match to a single V gene segment were excluded from the earlier analysis of about 600 of the donors. An earlier analysis of 587 of the donors classified V segments as functional when productive rearrangements were above 56.7% and as segregating when the standard deviation between donors was above 5%. A statistical classification framework was built for diagnosing cytomegalovirus status from the catalog of TCR beta chain sequences. In a later analysis, V and J genes were assigned by comparing TCR nucleotide sequences against IMGT/GENE-DB human TR gene sequences. In a later analysis, CDR3 sequences and most-parsimonious VDJ recombination scenarios were assigned using the TCRdist pipeline. In a later analysis, each TCR beta chain was defined by its CDR3 amino acid sequence together with its V-gene family, and reads lacking a unique V-gene family were excluded. To address suspected cross-contamination and a sequencing artifact, a later analysis removed 450 to 700 highly shared, low-generation-probability nucleotide sequences. A later analysis calculated a clonal expansion index for each public chain from normalized within-repertoire ranks of inferred template counts. Generation probabilities in a later analysis came from a VDJ recombination model fitted to out-of-frame rearrangements, and those results were checked against IGoR. Hypergeometric tests were used in a later analysis to score TCR-TCR, TCR-HLA and TCR-CMV co-occurrence, with a repertoire-size bias correction applied to the TCR pairs. A later analysis estimated false discovery rates by permuting HLA or CMV assignments 20 times. A later analysis grouped co-occurring TCRs with DBSCAN, adding TCRdist sequence similarity when clustering within HLA-allele-positive subsets. Repertoires with fewer than 30,000 or more than 120,000 public chains, plus five repertoires with anomalous nucleotide sharing, were excluded from co-occurrence clustering. The source is immuneACCESS, and TCRdb retained only in-frame sequences with V and J called. Part of the clones is not carried over; for the studies checked, unresolved V genes explain less than half of this, and the remainder is unexplained. The V and J calls and clone size were taken over from that table, and D and trimming were inferred from the DNA. The sample data list about 94,000 clones, and roughly three fifths of these were observed just once. The ten biggest clones cover 3.9% of the sample.

From the germline V gene, CDR1 is SNHLY and CDR2 is FYNNEI. The CDR3 covers 15 residues, taking in both the cysteine and the phenylalanine. The read is trimmed to its CDR3 DNA, 45 bases read in frame from base 1. The germline V end is reduced by 6 bases and the J end by 4 bases; junction bases left unmatched: 8. In regard to this clone: No antigen is known for it. It has no much larger one-base neighbor in the sample; base qualities were not kept.

The source material was PBMCs. The sequence was obtained from a young man in good health and CMV-seronegative. This chain joins TRBV2 to TRBJ1-5; 8 bases in the middle match TRBD1. CDR3 reads: CASRKQGVGNQPQHF. The nucleotides read TGTGCCAGCAGGAAACAGGGGGTGGGTAATCAGCCCCAGCATTTT.